These 32 T cell receptor beta chains share one sample of origin, sequenced in a study of regulatory T cells in long-lasting Graves disease. Time point indicated: newly diagnosed GD, antithyroid drugs for less than 3 months. RNA extracted from PBMCs served as the sequencing template. Arm-PCR of CDR3 regions and iRepertoire HTBI primers were the basis on which TCR beta libraries were built. MiXCR was run by TCRdb on the multiplex PCR reads, yielding one entry per CDR3 protein. The sample has hundreds of thousands of distinct CDR3 sequences; approximately 12% are singletons. These data were also filed under a second study, of T cells in Graves' hyperthyroidism and ophthalmopathy.

The sample in question was peripheral blood mononuclear cells (PBMCs), obtained at new diagnosis, from a patient treated with antithyroid drugs. The source of these receptors is a man aged 25 to 40 with Graves disease.

At least ten counts were recorded for this clonotype. This chain uses TRBV27 with TRBJ2-7; D is possibly TRBD2 (5 bases). Germline assignment: CDR1 MNHEY and CDR2 SMNVEV (reference sequence). The V end was cut by 2 bases, the J end by 5 bases, with 13 bases between. The CDR3 is made up of 14 amino acids. This CDR3 is CASSLLAPGNEQYF. The CDR3 nucleotides read TGTGCCAGCAGTTTACTAGCTCCTGGAAACGAGCAGTACTTC.

This clonotype was found many times. The chain recombines TRBV11-2 with TRBJ2-2; D is ambiguous. The CDR3 loop spans 18 amino acids. Trimming removed 3 bases from V and 1 base from J, with 18 bases in between. Germline V lookup: CDR1 SGHAT, CDR2 FQNNGV. The CDR3 is CASSLTALGAGNTGELFF. The CDR3, as DNA: TGTGCCAGCAGCTTGACGGCCTTAGGAGCAGGGAACACCGGGGAGCTGTTTTTT.

Concerning this clonotype itself: It may be a read error: a sequence one base away is much more abundant. This sequence joins TRBV27 and TRBJ2-2; 10 nucleotides align to TRBD2. From germline, CDR1 is MNHEY and CDR2 SMNVEV (reference sequence). The CDR3 runs 17 residues. V was clipped by 5 bases and J by 5 bases; unmatched bases: 11. CDR3 loop: CASSDSRAGGHTGELFF. CDR3 DNA sequence: TGTGCCAGCAGTGATTCAAGAGCGGGAGGGCATACCGGGGAGCTGTTTTTT.

Many counts were recorded for this clonotype. The V and J genes are TRBV27 and TRBJ2-2; D might be TRBD1 or TRBD2, each matching 5 bases. The CDR3 sequence is 16 residues long. From germline, CDR1 is MNHEY and CDR2 SMNVEV (reference sequence). The germline V and J ends were trimmed by 5 bases and 5 bases, with 18 bases remaining between them. CDR3 sequence: CASSPLRGVGTGELFF. The CDR3 DNA follows: TGTGCCAGCAGTCCTCTAAGAGGGGTGGGGACCGGGGAGCTGTTTTTT.

This sequence joins TRBV19 and TRBJ2-3; D is unresolved. Germline loops: CDR1 LNHDA, CDR2 SQIVND (reference sequence). This CDR3 spans 14 amino acids. The V gene lost 7 bases and the J gene lost 0 bases, with 11 bases spanning the gap. The CDR3 region is CASTDRYSTDTQYF. Written as DNA, the CDR3 is TGTGCCAGTACCGATAGGTACAGCACAGATACGCAGTATTTT.

The chain couples TRBV20-1 to TRBJ2-5; tentatively, D is TRBD1 (7 bases). In germline, CDR1 is DFQATT, CDR2 SNEGSKA (reference sequence). The length of the CDR3 is 14 residues. The V and J ends lost 6 bases and 5 bases respectively, with 19 bases between them. The CDR3 protein is CSAGGTGAGETQYF. The CDR3 DNA is TGCAGTGCGGGGGGAACAGGGGCGGGCGAGACCCAGTACTTC.

This clonotype was picked up many times. V is TRBV6-1 and J is TRBJ1-1; 12 nucleotides align to TRBD1. This CDR3 is 16 amino acids long. The J segment lost 3 bases and the V segment lost 6 bases, leaving 8 bases of the junction unmatched. CDR1 is MNHNS and CDR2 is SASEGT in the germline V gene. CDR3 loop: CASRPGQGALDTEAFF. The CDR3 DNA follows: TGTGCCAGCAGGCCGGGACAGGGGGCGCTGGACACTGAAGCTTTCTTT.

This clonotype has a count of ten or more. The gene calls are TRBV12-3 or TRBV12-4 and TRBJ2-7; D uncertain. CDR3 size: 15 residues. Trimming stripped 5 bases from V and 3 bases from J, with 17 bases between. The CDR3 here is CASSTHGRPHYEQYF. CDR3 sequence (DNA): TGTGCCAGCAGTACCCACGGGCGTCCTCACTACGAGCAGTACTTC.

This clonotype came up many times. This sequence joins TRBV12-3 or TRBV12-4 and TRBJ1-1; a weak D match, TRBD1 (5 bases). Trimming cost V 4 bases and J 11 bases, with 11 bases left between them. The CDR3 extends over 11 amino acids. CDR3 residues: CASSSGTTAFF. The CDR3 DNA reads TGTGCCAGCAGTTCGGGGACCACCGCTTTCTTT.

This clonotype came up many times. This chain joins TRBV12-3 or TRBV12-4 and TRBJ2-1; D could derive from TRBD1 or TRBD2 (7 bases each). The ends were cut back, 5 bases at V and 9 bases at J, with 35 bases in the middle. The CDR3 length is 20 residues. The CDR3 protein is CASSEPNPPPKTGWGGEQFF. In DNA, the CDR3 is TGTGCCAGCAGTGAACCGAACCCACCCCCAAAGACAGGGTGGGGGGGTGAGCAGTTCTTC.

V and J are TRBV6-1 and TRBJ2-7, with 9 bases identical to TRBD2. The junction had 16 bases not matched to a gene; V was cut back by 5 bases and J by 2 bases. CDR1 is MNHNS and CDR2 is SASEGT in the germline V gene. The CDR3 has 18 amino acids. The CDR3 spells CASSPQMTSGTTPYEQYF. In DNA, the CDR3 is TGTGCCAGCAGTCCACAAATGACTAGCGGCACAACCCCCTACGAGCAGTACTTC.

The chain links TRBV20-1 to TRBJ1-1, with TRBD1 matching 7 bases. Trimming removed 3 bases from V and 0 bases from J; junction bases left unmatched: 1. From germline, CDR1 is DFQATT and CDR2 SNEGSKA (reference sequence). This CDR3 has 13 residues. The CDR3 reads CSASGTVNTEAFF. CDR3 DNA sequence: TGCAGTGCTAGCGGGACAGTGAACACTGAAGCTTTCTTT.

The chain couples TRBV15 to TRBJ2-3; D perhaps matches TRBD1 (6 bases). The CDR3 runs to 15 residues. CDR1 is LNHNV and CDR2 is YYDKDF in the germline V gene (reference sequence). The V end lost 5 bases, the J end lost 1 base, and 13 bases lay between the germline ends. CDR3: CATSGTRGGTDTQYF. DNA for the CDR3: TGTGCCACCAGCGGGACCAGGGGTGGCACAGATACGCAGTATTTT.

At least ten counts were recorded for this clonotype. The chain is built from TRBV7-9 and TRBJ2-6; TRBD1 agrees at 8 bases. CDR1 and CDR2 (germline): SEHNR, FQNEAQ (reference sequence). Unmatched junction bases numbered 11, after V lost 4 bases and J lost 0 bases. CDR3 size: 19 residues. The DNA of the CDR3 is TGTGCCAGCAGCTCACCGAGGGGGACAGGTATCTCTGGGGCCAACGTCCTGACTTTC. Its protein product is CASSSPRGTGISGANVLTF.

Comments on this clonotype: A much larger clone differs from this one at a single base, so this may be a read error. CDR3 sequence: CAWKQGYERYF. CDR3 in DNA: TGTGCCTGGAAACAGGGCTACGAGCGGTACTTC. The genes are TRBV30 and TRBJ2-7, with D possibly being TRBD1 (6 bases). Germline V gene lookup returns CDR1 GTSNPN and CDR2 SVGIG (reference sequence). The CDR3 runs to 11 residues.

This clonotype was counted at least ten times. This chain links TRBV7-2 with TRBJ2-6, with D perhaps matching TRBD2 (6 bases). CDR1 is SGHTA, CDR2 FQGNSA, per germline. Trimming left V 7 bases short and J 0 bases short, with 13 bases between. The CDR3 is 16 amino acids. The DNA for the CDR3 is TGTGCCAGCAAACTCGGGGGAAGCTCTGGGGCCAACGTCCTGACTTTC. Protein product: CASKLGGSSGANVLTF.

This clonotype was counted ten times or more. The V and J genes are TRBV10-2 and TRBJ2-3; D possibly matches TRBD1 or TRBD2 (5 bases each). The CDR3 length is 16 residues. The ends were cut back, 0 bases at V and 3 bases at J, with 13 bases in the middle. Germline loops: CDR1 WSHSY, CDR2 SAAADI. This chain's CDR3 is CASSESVRERTDTQYF. The CDR3, as DNA: TGCGCCAGCAGTGAGTCGGTCAGGGAGAGGACAGATACGCAGTATTTT.

This clonotype was observed many times. This CDR3 reads CASKSRASSYNSPLHF. The CDR3 bases are TGTGCCAGCAAGAGCAGAGCCAGCTCCTATAATTCACCCCTCCACTTT. This chain links TRBV2 with TRBJ1-6; D is undetermined. V lost 7 bases to trimming and J lost 0 bases, with 13 bases between them. Per the germline V gene, CDR1 is SNHLY and CDR2 is FYNNEI. The CDR3 totals 16 residues.

This clonotype was counted only a few times. The chain is built from TRBV20-1 and TRBJ2-5; D is possibly TRBD1 (6 bases). Trimming stripped 6 bases from V and 4 bases from J, with 18 bases between. Per the germline V gene, CDR1 is DFQATT and CDR2 is SNEGSKA (reference sequence). The CDR3 sequence is 14 residues long. This chain's CDR3 is CSATGWDERETQYF. The CDR3 nucleotides read TGCAGTGCCACAGGGTGGGATGAACGAGAGACCCAGTACTTC.

V gene TRBV2 combines with J gene TRBJ2-1; D not resolved. V was trimmed by 3 bases and J by 5 bases, leaving 8 bases between them. Germline V gives CDR1 SNHLY, CDR2 FYNNEI. The CDR3 totals 13 residues. The CDR3 loop reads CASSEDLDNEQFF. The CDR3 coding sequence is TGTGCCAGCAGTGAGGACCTCGACAATGAGCAGTTCTTC. Together with reference TRBV2 and TRBJ2-1, the CDR3 gives the full variable domain: EPEVTQTPSHQVTQMGQEVILRCVPISNHLYFYWYRQILGQKVEFLVSFYNNEISEKSEIFDDQFSVERPDGSNFTLKIRSTKLEDSAMYFCASSEDLDNEQFFGPGTRLTVL.

This clonotype has just a few counts. V gene TRBV25-1 combines with J gene TRBJ2-1; a possible D gene is TRBD1 (5 bases). Trimming stripped 3 bases from V and 6 bases from J, with 18 bases between. The CDR3 is 16 residues long. CDR1 is MGHDK and CDR2 is SYGVNS in the germline V gene. The CDR3 protein is CASSENPTGVGNEQFF. DNA of the CDR3: TGTGCCAGCAGTGAGAACCCAACAGGAGTGGGCAATGAGCAGTTCTTC.

This clonotype was detected ten times or more. V and J are TRBV27 and TRBJ2-5; TRBD2 aligns across 10 bases. Germline V gene lookup returns CDR1 MNHEY and CDR2 SMNVEV (reference sequence). The CDR3 consists of 14 residues. J gave up 1 base and V 6 bases, and 2 bases lay outside the gene matches. DNA for the CDR3: TGTGCCAGCAGACGGACTAGCGGCCAAGAGACCCAGTACTTC. Its protein is CASRRTSGQETQYF.

This clonotype was found many times. V is TRBV3-1 and J is TRBJ2-1; a possible D gene is TRBD1 (7 bases). Germline V gene lookup returns CDR1 LGHDT and CDR2 YNNKEL (reference sequence). There are 15 residues in the CDR3. V dropped 4 bases and J dropped 10 bases, with 20 bases sitting between them. CDR3 amino acids: CASSPMGLAGGEQFF. For the CDR3, the DNA is TGTGCCAGCAGCCCAATGGGGCTAGCAGGGGGGGAGCAGTTCTTC.

The CDR3 sequence is CASRPSSYNSPLHF. CDR3 nucleotides: TGTGCCAGCCGCCCGAGCTCCTATAATTCACCCCTCCACTTT. This rearrangement joins TRBV6-1 to TRBJ1-6; D is uncertain. The V gene's germline CDR1 is MNHNS and CDR2 SASEGT. CDR3 length equals 14 residues. V was trimmed by 8 bases and J by 0 bases, leaving 8 bases between them.

The V gene is TRBV29-1, the J gene TRBJ2-3; D unresolved. The CDR3 consists of 14 residues. The V end lost 2 bases, the J end lost 0 bases, and 9 bases lay between the germline ends. Germline V gene sequence: CDR1 SQVTM, CDR2 ANQGSEA. The CDR3, as DNA: TGCAGCGTTGAATCCGGCTCTAGCACAGATACGCAGTATTTT. Its protein product is CSVESGSSTDTQYF.

This clonotype was counted at least ten times. The genes are TRBV20-1 and TRBJ2-7; TRBD2 matches at 13 bases. Germline V CDR1 and CDR2: DFQATT, SNEGSKA (reference sequence). Germline trimming cut 1 base from V and 3 bases from J; bases unmatched to any gene: 3. The CDR3 loop spans 15 amino acids. CDR3: CSARGTSGSFYEQYF. CDR3 bases: TGCAGTGCTAGAGGGACTAGCGGGAGTTTCTACGAGCAGTACTTC.

This chain uses TRBV27 with TRBJ2-3; TRBD2 matches 13 bases. V lost 3 bases and J lost 6; bases outside the gene matches: 6. The germline V gene has CDR1 MNHEY and CDR2 SMNVEV (reference sequence). This CDR3 is 16 amino acids long. CDR3 loop: CASSFLTSGRADTQYF. In nucleotides, the CDR3 is TGTGCCAGCAGTTTTCTCACTAGCGGGAGGGCGGATACGCAGTATTTT.

In this sample, this clonotype turned up many times. The chain has TRBV3-1 and TRBJ2-3, with D uncertain. Trimming pared 1 base from V and 5 bases from J, leaving 7 bases between. Looked up from germline, CDR1 is LGHDT and CDR2 is YNNKEL (reference sequence). This CDR3 contains 13 residues. CDR3 sequence reads: CASSQGFGDTQYF. DNA for the CDR3: TGTGCCAGCAGCCAAGGGTTTGGAGATACGCAGTATTTT.

On this clonotype: This may stem from a read error, because a much larger clone lies one nucleotide away. CDR3 region: CASSPHGTGETQYF. The CDR3 nucleotides read TGTGCCAGCAGCCCACATGGAACCGGGGAGACCCAGTACTTC. This chain links TRBV7-9 with TRBJ2-5, with D uncertain. This CDR3 is built from 14 residues. V shed 5 bases and J shed 5 bases, with 15 bases lying between them. Germline V gives CDR1 SEHNR, CDR2 FQNEAQ (reference sequence). Looking up the rest from reference TRBV7-9 and TRBJ2-5 gives the full variable domain: DTGVSQNPRHKITKRGQNVTFRCDPISEHNRLYWYRQTLGQGPEFLTYFQNEAQLEKSRLLSDRFSAERPKGSFSTLEIQRTEQGDSAMYLCASSPHGTGETQYFGPGTRLLVL.

The V gene is TRBV28, the J gene TRBJ1-2, with unresolved D. Germline CDR1 and CDR2: MDHEN and SYDVKM. The CDR3 runs 12 residues. V was cut by 3 bases and J by 12 bases, with 14 bases left in between. The chain's CDR3 is CASSLEPYSNTF. The CDR3 DNA sequence: TGTGCCAGCAGTTTGGAACCTTACAGTAACACCTTC.

This chain links TRBV5-1 with TRBJ1-3, with a tentative D call TRBD1 (5 bases). The CDR3 is 13 amino acids. V was shortened by 4 bases and J by 5 bases, with 10 bases between the two germline ends. Germline assignment: CDR1 SGHRS and CDR2 YFSETQ. CDR3 coding DNA: TGCGCCAGCAGCATCGACAGAAGAAACACCATATATTTT. Translated, it gives CASSIDRRNTIYF.

The chain combines TRBV25-1 with TRBJ2-5, with 7 bases matching TRBD2. This CDR3 has 16 residues. The germline V gene encodes CDR1 MGHDK and CDR2 SYGVNS. V lost 3 bases and J lost 2; bases outside the gene matches: 9. The CDR3 DNA is TGTGCCAGCAGTGATTTGGCTAGCGGAGCACAAGAGACCCAGTACTTC. Its protein product is CASSDLASGAQETQYF.